The 5 T cell receptor beta chains presented below share a single source sample, sequenced in a study of blood T cell repertoires in COVID-19. Produced via immunoSEQ multiplex PCR; TCRdb's table is partial and in-frame only. The sample shows some 180,000 clones, roughly 79% of them seen only once. The sequencing input was peripheral blood. The receptors originated from a woman between 40 and 50 years old with COVID-19, enrolled during active disease.

This clone was detected a few times. V and J are TRBV7-8 and TRBJ1-1; D remains unclear. Trimming removed 5 bases from V and 10 bases from J, with 14 bases in between. The CDR3 runs to 12 residues. Germline CDR1 is SGHVS and CDR2 is FQNEAQ. The CDR3 region has the DNA TGTGCCAGCAGCCCTCCTGCGACGGGAGCTTTCTTT. Translated: CASSPPATGAFF.

The CDR3 region has the DNA TGCAGTGCTAGTCCCTACAGGGGCTCTGGAAACACCATATATTTT. The encoded protein is CSASPYRGSGNTIYF. The V call is TRBV20-1, the J call TRBJ1-3; the match to TRBD1 covers 7 bases. Germline V gene lookup returns CDR1 DFQATT and CDR2 SNEGSKA (reference sequence). The CDR3 loop spans 15 amino acids. V dropped 3 bases and J dropped 0; count of bases not matched to a gene: 5.

In its sample, this clone was seen once. The chain joins TRBV13 to TRBJ2-5; weak D call: TRBD1 (5 bases). Trimming cost V 2 bases and J 3 bases, with 7 bases left between them. CDR1 is PRHDT, CDR2 FYEKMQ, per germline (reference sequence). The length of the CDR3 is 13 residues. The CDR3 bases are TGTGCCAGCAGCTTAATACAGGAAGAGACCCAGTACTTC. Protein sequence: CASSLIQEETQYF.

The rearrangement joins TRBV7-9 to TRBJ1-2, with D perhaps TRBD1 (5 bases). Germline V gene sequence: CDR1 SEHNR, CDR2 FQNEAQ (reference sequence). The CDR3 has 16 amino acids. V was trimmed by 1 base and J by 6 bases, leaving 18 bases between them. The CDR3 DNA follows: TGTGCCAGCAGCTTAGGGTCGTGGGGCGCGGCAGATGGCTACACCTTC. This encodes CASSLGSWGAADGYTF.

This clone was seen more than once but under ten times. This chain uses TRBV5-5 with TRBJ2-3, with D uncertain. V was trimmed by 4 bases and J by 1 base, leaving 10 bases between them. The CDR3 has 14 residues. Looked up from germline, CDR1 is SGHKS and CDR2 is YYEKEE (reference sequence). The CDR3 coding sequence is TGTGCCAGCAGCCCAATGGCCGGCACAGATACGCAGTATTTT. Its protein is CASSPMAGTDTQYF.